The clone carrying this TCR beta chain was observed a handful of times. The CDR3 spans 17 residues. Germline loops: CDR1 MGHDK, CDR2 SYGVNS. Trimming cost V 3 bases and J 4 bases; bases outside gene matches: 12. This entry is derived from a study of immune characterization of retroperitoneal liposarcoma. TCRdb recomputed calls from the PCR reads with MiXCR, one row per CDR3 protein. This sample has approximately 9,800 distinct CDR3 sequences, with 25% to 30% found just once. The sequenced sample consisted of tumor tissue. This sequence joins TRBV25-1 and TRBJ2-1; 7 bases agree with TRBD2. The clonotype was recovered from a female donor with retroperitoneal liposarcoma. This chain's CDR3 is CASSDPYGYGGYNEQFF. CDR3 DNA: TGTGCCAGCAGTGACCCCTACGGTTACGGGGGGTACAATGAGCAGTTCTTC.